This T cell receptor beta chain was documented in a study of T-cell reconstitution after alpha-beta-depleted transplantation in children. This clonotype was seen many times. Using unique molecular identifiers, the investigators prepared the TCRbeta library. MiXCR, run by TCRdb on the PCR reads, gives a single entry per CDR3 protein. The sample gives about 240,000 distinct CDR3 sequences, around 12% of which show up once; 2% to 3% is in the top ten. The V gene lost 4 bases and the J gene lost 3 bases, with 10 bases spanning the gap. Germline CDR1 is WSHSY and CDR2 is SAAADI. This CDR3 is built from 14 residues.

The rearrangement links TRBV10-2 to TRBJ1-5, with D unclear. The sequencing here drew on PBMCs from the stem cell graft donor, taken from the stem cell graft. This clonotype was obtained from a human donor who donated a stem cell graft to a child with acute lymphoblastic leukemia. CDR3 DNA sequence: TGCGCCAGCAGTGCCTTAGGGCTCAATCAGCCCCAGCATTTT. Its protein is CASSALGLNQPQHF.